A selection of T cell receptor beta chains follows, all from one sample in a study of control samples from healthy donors and cancer patients. The method was immunoSEQ multiplex PCR; TCRdb's version includes in-frame clones alone and lacks a portion of them. Found here are more than 95,000 clones, 80% to 95% of them singletons; the top ten hold 8%. The sample comprised blood. The receptors originated from a man between 18 and 35 years old in good health. The CDR3 runs from the conserved cysteine through the conserved F or W. D genes are given only for firm matches. Expanded clones get a size class; other rows say once, few or many, or leave the size out.

CDR3 length	clone size	V gene	D gene	J gene	CDR3 protein	CDR3 DNA
13	NA	TRBV12-3/TRBV12-4	NA	TRBJ1-1	CASRAPGYPEAFF	TGTGCCAGCAGAGCACCAGGGTACCCTGAAGCTTTCTTT
16	NA	TRBV27	TRBD1	TRBJ2-3	CASYPLRGTDTDTQYF	TGTGCCAGCTACCCCCTCAGGGGGACGGACACAGATACGCAGTATTTT
16	NA	TRBV7-8	NA	TRBJ2-4	CASSLFGQLAKNIQYF	TGTGCCAGCAGCTTATTCGGGCAACTAGCCAAAAACATTCAGTACTTC
15	NA	TRBV3-1/TRBV3-2	NA	TRBJ2-7	CASSQTWGTIYEQYF	TGTGCCAGCAGCCAAACGTGGGGCACCATCTACGAGCAGTACTTC
12	NA	TRBV7-8	NA	TRBJ1-1	CASEGQGTEAFF	TGTGCCAGCGAGGGGCAAGGGACTGAAGCTTTCTTT
14	NA	TRBV6-2/TRBV6-3	NA	TRBJ2-7	CASSYRRRDYEQYF	TGTGCCAGCAGTTACCGCAGGCGGGACTACGAGCAGTACTTC
15	NA	TRBV2	NA	TRBJ1-5	CASSEGTWGNQPQHF	TGTGCCAGCAGTGAAGGGACCTGGGGCAATCAGCCCCAGCATTTT
17	once	TRBV7-2	TRBD1	TRBJ1-3	CASSLLLFDRAGNTIYF	TGTGCCAGCAGCTTGCTTCTCTTCGACAGGGCTGGAAACACCATATATTTT
14	NA	TRBV5-6	TRBD1	TRBJ1-2	CASSPGQGNYGYTF	TGTGCCAGCAGCCCGGGACAGGGAAACTATGGCTACACCTTC
20	NA	TRBV18	TRBD1	TRBJ1-2	CASSPTVPGQGAPAAYGYTF	TGTGCCAGCTCACCAACGGTCCCGGGACAGGGGGCTCCTGCGGCCTATGGCTACACCTTC
16	NA	TRBV29-1	NA	TRBJ2-1	CSVEEQRHSSYNEQFF	TGCAGCGTTGAAGAGCAAAGGCATAGCTCCTACAATGAGCAGTTCTTC
15	NA	TRBV5-5	NA	TRBJ1-3	CASSLGDIGGNTIYF	TGTGCCAGCAGCTTAGGGGATATTGGCGGAAACACCATATATTTT
15	NA	TRBV4-1	NA	TRBJ1-2	CASSLGGTKSYGYTF	TGCGCCAGCAGCCTAGGAGGGACCAAGTCCTATGGCTACACCTTC
16	NA	TRBV5-6	TRBD2	TRBJ2-5	CASSGGRLATPETQYF	TGTGCCAGCAGCGGGGGACGACTAGCCACCCCAGAGACCCAGTACTTC
15	NA	TRBV11-2	NA	TRBJ1-2	CASSLYETANYGYTF	TGTGCCAGCAGTTTATACGAGACAGCTAACTATGGCTACACCTTC
14	NA	TRBV7-2	NA	TRBJ1-2	CASSLEPASYGYTF	TGTGCCAGCAGCTTAGAACCAGCTTCTTATGGCTACACCTTC
17	NA	TRBV11-3	TRBD1	TRBJ1-3	CASSAGQGSSAGNTIYF	TGTGCCAGCAGCGCGGGACAGGGGAGCTCTGCTGGAAACACCATATATTTT
15	once	TRBV6-5	NA	TRBJ1-1	CASRPTSGGNTEAFF	TGTGCCAGCAGGCCTACAAGTGGTGGTAACACTGAAGCTTTCTTT
13	NA	TRBV14	NA	TRBJ2-1	CASSQVGGGEQFF	TGTGCCAGCAGCCAAGTGGGAGGTGGTGAGCAGTTCTTC
13	NA	TRBV19	NA	TRBJ1-1	CASSNPENTEAFF	TGTGCCAGTAGTAATCCGGAGAACACTGAAGCTTTCTTT
15	NA	TRBV7-2	NA	TRBJ1-1	CASSLMAEMNTEAFF	TGTGCCAGCAGCTTAATGGCAGAGATGAACACTGAAGCTTTCTTT
13	NA	TRBV6-5	NA	TRBJ1-4	CASSWRGSEKLFF	TGTGCCAGCAGTTGGAGGGGAAGCGAAAAACTGTTTTTT
14	NA	TRBV5-6	NA	TRBJ2-1	CASSTLGAINEQFF	TGTGCCAGCAGCACGCTCGGGGCGATTAATGAGCAGTTCTTC
15	NA	TRBV4-3	TRBD2	TRBJ2-7	CASSQGTSGFYEQYF	TGCGCCAGCAGCCAAGGCACTAGCGGATTCTACGAGCAGTACTTC
13	once	TRBV7-9	NA	TRBJ1-5	CASSLRGDQPQHF	TGTGCCAGCAGCTTACGGGGGGATCAGCCCCAGCATTTT
12	NA	TRBV6-5	NA	TRBJ1-1	CASHHMNTEAFF	TGTGCCAGCCATCACATGAACACTGAAGCTTTCTTT
15	NA	TRBV4-2	TRBD1	TRBJ1-5	CASSQGQGINQPQHF	TGTGCCAGCAGCCAAGGACAGGGAATCAATCAGCCCCAGCATTTT
13	NA	TRBV6-4	NA	TRBJ1-2	CASSDQTDLGYTF	TGTGCCAGCAGTGACCAGACAGACCTAGGCTACACCTTC
12	NA	TRBV19	NA	TRBJ1-2	CASSIDGRGYTF	TGTGCCAGTAGTATAGACGGGCGTGGCTACACCTTC
14	NA	TRBV6-5	NA	TRBJ1-5	CASAMMGQGQPQHF	TGTGCCAGCGCCATGATGGGACAAGGTCAGCCCCAGCATTTT
16	once	TRBV18	TRBD2	TRBJ2-1	CASSPIRLASYNEQFF	TGTGCCAGCTCACCAATTCGACTAGCTTCCTACAATGAGCAGTTCTTC
14	NA	TRBV7-7	TRBD1	TRBJ2-1	CASLTQTGTREQFF	TGTGCCAGTCTAACCCAGACAGGGACGAGGGAGCAGTTCTTC
13	NA	TRBV29-1	TRBD1	TRBJ1-2	CSAQDREVHGYTF	TGCAGCGCACAAGACAGGGAGGTGCATGGCTACACCTTC
11	NA	TRBV11-2	NA	TRBJ1-3	CASSRGNTIYF	TGTGCCAGCAGCCGGGGGAACACCATATATTTT
14	NA	TRBV5-1	TRBD2	TRBJ2-1	CASSLAGTSYEQFF	TGCGCCAGCAGCTTGGCCGGGACTAGCTATGAGCAGTTCTTC
14	NA	TRBV7-3	NA	TRBJ2-7	CASSLWPGTYEQYF	TGTGCCAGCAGCCTATGGCCGGGTACCTACGAGCAGTACTTC
13	NA	TRBV2	NA	TRBJ2-1	CASSDEAVHEQFF	TGTGCCAGCAGTGATGAGGCAGTCCATGAGCAGTTCTTC
16	NA	TRBV6-5	NA	TRBJ2-1	CASSYSTGGAYNEQFF	TGTGCCAGCAGTTACTCCACAGGGGGGGCCTACAATGAGCAGTTCTTC
13	NA	TRBV7-2	TRBD2	TRBJ2-3	CASSVREFDTQYF	TGTGCCAGCAGCGTGCGGGAGTTCGATACGCAGTATTTT
14	NA	TRBV3-1/TRBV3-2	NA	TRBJ2-1	CASSQGRNYNEQFF	TGTGCCAGCAGCCAAGGGAGAAACTACAATGAGCAGTTCTTC